This T cell receptor (beta chain) came from a study of shared clonotypes between healthy human individuals. Across several immunoSEQ plates, the genomic DNA of each subset was split evenly. The sorted-subset replicate PCRs were given 150 to 250 ng DNA, which is about 29,000 T cell genomes. Libraries were prepared by immunoSEQ multiplex PCR; TCRdb keeps only in-frame clonotypes and omits some of them. This table holds about 1.5 million clones, approximately 98% found once. The V and J ends lost 6 bases and 4 bases, in that order; junction bases with no gene match: 7. This CDR3 is 14 amino acids long. Germline V lookup: CDR1 SNHLY, CDR2 FYNNEI.

Input material: naive CD4+ T cells sorted from blood. Subset reported: CD45RA+ positively selected. This TCR was sampled from a man between 25 and 39 years old in good health. The V gene is TRBV2, the J gene TRBJ2-5; TRBD1 aligns across 8 bases. This CDR3 reads CASSERQGRETQYF. CDR3 sequence (DNA): TGTGCCAGCAGCGAAAGACAGGGGCGAGAGACCCAGTACTTC.